This T cell receptor beta chain comes out of a study of T cell responses to AZD1222 COVID-19 vaccine. Findings and limits, study-wide: Baseline antibody screening turned up just a handful of seropositive AZD1222 recipients.

In regard to this clone: Its antigen remains unknown.

Generated by immunoSEQ multiplex PCR, the TCRdb table keeps only in-frame clones and is missing some. The sample records roughly 150,000 clones, roughly 90% being singletons. V was cut by 5 bases and J by 4 bases, with 17 bases left in between. Germline CDR1 is SGHAT and CDR2 is FQNNGV. The CDR3 spans 15 residues. The sequencing here drew on peripheral blood, taken 28 days after the second AZD1222 dose. The V gene is TRBV11-2, the J gene TRBJ1-1; TRBD1 might be the D (5 bases). The TCR was taken from an adult who received the AZD1222 COVID-19 vaccine. CDR3 region: CASSRYVAGGTEAFF. CDR3 bases: TGTGCCAGCAGCCGTTACGTGGCTGGGGGCACTGAAGCTTTCTTT.